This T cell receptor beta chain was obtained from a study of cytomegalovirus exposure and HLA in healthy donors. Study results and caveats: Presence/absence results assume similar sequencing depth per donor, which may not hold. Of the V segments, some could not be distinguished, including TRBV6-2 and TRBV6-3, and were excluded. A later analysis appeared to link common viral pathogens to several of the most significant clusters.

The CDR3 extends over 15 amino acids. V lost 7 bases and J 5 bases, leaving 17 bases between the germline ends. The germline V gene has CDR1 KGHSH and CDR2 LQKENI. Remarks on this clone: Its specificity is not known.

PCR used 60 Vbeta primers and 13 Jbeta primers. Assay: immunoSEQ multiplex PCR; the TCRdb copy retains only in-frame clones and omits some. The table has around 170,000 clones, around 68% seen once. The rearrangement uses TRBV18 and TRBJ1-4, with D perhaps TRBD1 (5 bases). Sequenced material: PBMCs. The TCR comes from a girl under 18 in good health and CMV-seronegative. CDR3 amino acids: CASFSPTVQNEKLFF. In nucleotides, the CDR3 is TGTGCCAGCTTCTCGCCGACAGTACAGAATGAAAAACTGTTTTTT.